The present T cell receptor (beta chain) was sequenced within a study of T cells and Merkel cell carcinoma outcomes. The method was immunoSEQ multiplex PCR; TCRdb's version includes in-frame clones alone and lacks a portion of them. The sample includes 6,500 to 7,500 clones, around 91% of them seen just once. V lost 0 bases and J 5 bases, leaving 15 bases between the germline ends. Germline lookup yields CDR1 SGHNT and CDR2 YYREEE (reference sequence). The CDR3 length is 15 residues. The chain recombines TRBV5-4 with TRBJ2-7; D could derive from TRBD1 or TRBD2 (5 bases each). What was sequenced was tumor tissue from Merkel cell carcinoma. The source of this sequence is a human donor with Merkel cell carcinoma. CDR3 loop: CASSLEVWGTHEQYF. The CDR3 DNA reads TGTGCCAGCAGCTTGGAGGTATGGGGGACCCACGAGCAGTACTTC. Filled out from reference TRBV5-4 and TRBJ2-7, the complete variable domain reads ETGVTQSPTHLIKTRGQQVTLRCSSQSGHNTVSWYQQALGQGPQFIFQYYREEENGRGNFPPRFSGLQFPNYSSELNVNALELDDSALYLCASSLEVWGTHEQYFGPGTRLTVT.